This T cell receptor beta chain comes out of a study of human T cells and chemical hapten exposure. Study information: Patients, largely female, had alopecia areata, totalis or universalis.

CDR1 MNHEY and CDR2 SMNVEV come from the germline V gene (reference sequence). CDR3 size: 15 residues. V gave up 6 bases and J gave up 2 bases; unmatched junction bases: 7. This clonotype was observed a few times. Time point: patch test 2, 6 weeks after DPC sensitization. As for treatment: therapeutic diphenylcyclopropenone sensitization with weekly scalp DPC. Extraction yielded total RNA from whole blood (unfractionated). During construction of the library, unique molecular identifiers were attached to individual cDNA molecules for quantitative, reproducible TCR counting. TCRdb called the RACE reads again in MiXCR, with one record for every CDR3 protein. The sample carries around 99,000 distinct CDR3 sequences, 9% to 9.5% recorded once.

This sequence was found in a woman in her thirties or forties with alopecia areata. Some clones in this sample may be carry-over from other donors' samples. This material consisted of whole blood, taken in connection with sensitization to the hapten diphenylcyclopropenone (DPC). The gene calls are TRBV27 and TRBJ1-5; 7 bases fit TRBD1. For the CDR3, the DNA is TGTGCCAGCAGCCGAGACAGGGTAGGCAATCAGCCCCAGCATTTT. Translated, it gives CASSRDRVGNQPQHF.